Sequencing of this T cell receptor (beta chain) was carried out in a study of cytomegalovirus exposure and HLA in healthy donors. Primers for the PCR totalled 60 Vbeta and 13 Jbeta. Generated by immunoSEQ multiplex PCR, the TCRdb table keeps only in-frame clones and is missing some. The table lists 65,000 to 85,000 clones. The CDR3 has 15 residues. Germline assignment: CDR1 ENHRY and CDR2 SYGVKD. V lost 0 bases to trimming and J lost 13 bases, with 19 bases between them. The TCR was taken from a female donor in good health and CMV-seropositive. Material: PBMCs. The rearrangement links TRBV10-3 to TRBJ2-1, with D possibly matching TRBD2 (6 bases). This CDR3 is CAISESRGRSKPQFF. The CDR3 nucleotides are TGTGCCATCAGTGAGTCGAGAGGGAGGTCGAAGCCCCAGTTCTTC.